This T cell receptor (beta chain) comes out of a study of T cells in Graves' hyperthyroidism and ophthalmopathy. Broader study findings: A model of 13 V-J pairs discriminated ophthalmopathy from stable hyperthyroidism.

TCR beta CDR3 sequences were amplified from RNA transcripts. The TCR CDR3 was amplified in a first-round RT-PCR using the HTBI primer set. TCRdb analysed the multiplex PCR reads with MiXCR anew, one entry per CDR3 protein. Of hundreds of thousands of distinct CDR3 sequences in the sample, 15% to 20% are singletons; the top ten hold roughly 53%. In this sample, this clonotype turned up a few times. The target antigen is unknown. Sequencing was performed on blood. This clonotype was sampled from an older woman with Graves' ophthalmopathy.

In DNA form, the CDR3 reads TGCGCCAGCAGCTTGAGGCCTAGCGGGACAGATACGCAGTATTTT. The encoded protein is CASSLRPSGTDTQYF. V gene TRBV5-1 combines with J gene TRBJ2-3; 8 nucleotides agree with TRBD2. With V trimmed by 1 base and J by 3 bases, 4 bases remained unmatched. The CDR3 is 15 amino acids. Germline loops: CDR1 SGHRS, CDR2 YFSETQ.